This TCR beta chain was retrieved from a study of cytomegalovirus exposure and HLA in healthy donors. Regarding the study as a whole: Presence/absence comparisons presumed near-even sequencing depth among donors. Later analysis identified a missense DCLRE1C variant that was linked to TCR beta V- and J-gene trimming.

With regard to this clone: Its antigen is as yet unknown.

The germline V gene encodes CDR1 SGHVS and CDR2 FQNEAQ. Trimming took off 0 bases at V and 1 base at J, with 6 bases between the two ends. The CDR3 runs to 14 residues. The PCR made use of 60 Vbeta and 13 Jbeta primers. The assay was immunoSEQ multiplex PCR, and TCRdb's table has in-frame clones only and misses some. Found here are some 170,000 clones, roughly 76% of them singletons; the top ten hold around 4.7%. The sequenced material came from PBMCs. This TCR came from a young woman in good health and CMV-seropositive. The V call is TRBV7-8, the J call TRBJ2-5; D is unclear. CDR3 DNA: TGTGCCAGCAGCTTAGCATCCAGCCAAGAGACCCAGTACTTC. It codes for CASSLASSQETQYF.